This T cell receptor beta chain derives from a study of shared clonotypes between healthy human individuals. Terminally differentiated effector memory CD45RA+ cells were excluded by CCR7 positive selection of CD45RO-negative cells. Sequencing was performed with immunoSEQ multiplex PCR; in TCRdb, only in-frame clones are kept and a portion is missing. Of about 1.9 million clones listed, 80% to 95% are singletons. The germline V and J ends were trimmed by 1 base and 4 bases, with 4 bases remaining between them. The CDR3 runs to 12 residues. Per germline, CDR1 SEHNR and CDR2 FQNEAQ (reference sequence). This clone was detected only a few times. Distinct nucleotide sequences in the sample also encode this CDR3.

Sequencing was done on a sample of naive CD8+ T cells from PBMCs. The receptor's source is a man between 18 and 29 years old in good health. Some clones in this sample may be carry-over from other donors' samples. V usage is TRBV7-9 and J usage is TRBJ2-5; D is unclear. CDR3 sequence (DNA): TGTGCCAGCAGCTTAGGGGTAGAGACCCAGTACTTC. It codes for CASSLGVETQYF.